This record covers a single T cell receptor (beta chain). It lacks a known antigen. TRB rearrangements were amplified by multiplex PCR using a touch-down protocol with TRB-A and TRB-B primer pools mixed in one tube. Illumina adapters and sample indices were added to the amplicons through two consecutive PCR reactions using Phusion HS II polymerase. After gel purification with the NucleoSpin Gel and PCR Clean-up kit, the amplicons were quantified by Qubit and checked for quality on an Agilent 2100 Bioanalyzer. Libraries were sequenced on an Illumina MiSeq using 600-cycle, single-indexed, paired-end runs. On the authors' methods: MiXCR version 2.1.12, together with the default MiXCR reference library, was used to align and assemble the TRB reads. A clone was defined by each unique CDR3 nucleotide sequence, and the analysis included only productive sequences supported by at least two reads. Alpha-parameterized diversity profiles (alpha 0 to 5), including the Shannon (alpha 1) and Simpson (alpha 2) indices, were computed with an R script to assess repertoire diversity. The tcR package was used to compute combinatorial TRB VJ usage, which was then compared between cohorts by principal component analysis with ade4. GLIPH clustering of TCRbeta CDR3s was carried out on cohort pairs matched by age and read depth, and cluster frequencies were compared by Wilcoxon test. The reads went through TCRdb reprocessing, and each CDR3 protein sequence gets one entry with no DNA. These V and J calls originate from TCRdb's pipeline instead of the authors' own analysis. The sample's records list some 15,000 distinct CDR3 sequences. Jointly, the top ten make up about 3.7% of the sample.

The sample is drawn from a study of T cell clusters in autoimmune cytopenias (dated by TCRdb to about 2019). As for the study more broadly: Healthy donor controls had a mean age of 56 years and a median age of roughly 64 years, with about half of the roughly 40 female. Per sample, TRB sequencing gave a median depth of about 52,000 reads and a median of 2,350 distinct TRB clonotypes. Autoimmune hepatitis repertoires were compared with those of about two dozen age- and sex-matched healthy donors. Peripheral blood TRB and IGH repertoires were sequenced in autoimmune cytopenia patients at active disease and during treatment follow-up, alongside healthy, CLL and autoimmune hepatitis controls. For primary cytopenia, roughly 23 age-matched healthy donors were used as controls, and for secondary cytopenia, some 13 age-matched CLL patients were used as controls. The study was designed to test whether a disease-specific immune repertoire signature usable as a blood-based biomarker is carried by autoimmune cytopenia patients.

Overall study outcomes, separate from this receptor: Shifts in the TRB repertoire, including less even repertoires in secondary cytopenia and CLL, were mostly a reflection of lymphoma bias and not of autoimmunity. The T cell clusters were defined only in silico, and the functional role of the clusters still needed to be validated experimentally. Almost three-fold more exclusive TRB clusters were observed in healthy donors than in active autoimmune hepatitis patients, consistent with an autoimmunity-wide signature. In the comparison of secondary cytopenia with CLL, no cluster-lack signature showed up, apparently because the dominant lymphoma-associated repertoire masked the signature. GLIPH results suggested that primary autoimmune cytopenia patients were missing physiological T cell clusters, with fewer than 60 clusters found only in healthy donors compared with some 17 found only in patients.

TRB amplification used approximately 250 ng of peripheral blood genomic DNA, tens of thousands of genome equivalents, per sample. The germline V gene yields MNHNS for CDR1 and SASEGT for CDR2. The CDR3 contains 13 residues, cysteine and phenylalanine counted. The DNA is not on file. The same specimen was also included in a second study, on T cell repertoires in aging, cancer and after chemotherapy. The second study also describes: Donors were distributed across six age groups ranging from 30 or younger to 70 or older, with at least three individuals included per group. Control TCR repertoires from healthy donors were recorded over several months to years, and clear clonal overlap was observed across re-sampling. In total, the full dataset held some 8.2 million TCR reads. Compared with age-matched healthy donors, untreated patients with hematological or solid cancers had significantly lower TCR diversity and higher clonality in blood. Declining TCR diversity with age in healthy donors was mainly explained by loss of richness; in cancer patients, loss of evenness also contributed. Median generation probability increased over the chemotherapy interval in both cancer cohorts, suggesting repertoire reconstitution through rebound thymic output. According to the authors, the repertoire data do not allow conclusions to be drawn about immunological memory after chemotherapy. To examine immunoaging and T cell reconstitution after chemotherapy, the study profiled TCR beta repertoires in peripheral blood from healthy donors and cancer patients. Alongside approximately 97 healthy donors serving as a reference group, the cohort included 218 cancer patients, of whom some 91 had hematological cancers and fewer than 130 had solid cancers. MiXCR versions 2.12 and 3.0.5 were used to process the TRB sequences. Shannon diversity, evenness, clonality (one minus evenness), and alpha-parameterized diversity profiles from alpha 0 to 5 were included as repertoire metrics. The IGoR algorithm was used to calculate generation probabilities for clones in the paired samples taken before and after chemotherapy.

This clonotype was sampled from a human donor in good health. Sequences were obtained from peripheral blood. The sequence is built from TRBV6-1 and TRBJ1-6. The CDR3 protein sequence reads: CASRRWVDSPLHF.